What follows are 10 T cell receptor beta chains derived from one specimen sequenced in a study of T cell repertoires in cytomegalovirus infection. Their antigens remain unidentified. Each CDR3 protein gets one entry after TCRdb re-called the reads with MiXCR. The sample yields roughly 500,000 distinct CDR3 sequences, approximately 40% seen once. This material consisted of cultured PBMCs, taken from culture after CMV antigen stimulation. These receptors were obtained from a human donor in good health (CMV status not recorded). Some clones in this sample may be carry-over from other donors' samples.

The CDR3 here is CSALAASTDTQYF. DNA for the CDR3: TGCAGTGCATTAGCGGCAAGCACAGATACGCAGTATTTT. This rearrangement joins TRBV20-1 to TRBJ2-3; maybe TRBD2 (6 bases). Germline CDR1 and CDR2: DFQATT and SNEGSKA (reference sequence). The CDR3 contains 13 residues. V lost 6 bases and J lost 0, with 10 bases in between.

This clonotype was seen many times. The J gene is TRBJ1-3, the V gene TRBV7-2, with D perhaps TRBD1 (6 bases). Per germline, CDR1 SGHTA and CDR2 FQGNSA. The V end was cut by 1 base, the J end by 1 base, with 8 bases between. The CDR3 runs 15 residues. Written as DNA, the CDR3 is TGTGCCAGCAGCTTAGGGGGGGCGTCTGGAAACACCATATATTTT. Amino acid sequence: CASSLGGASGNTIYF.

This clonotype was seen ten or more times. The chain employs TRBV7-2 and TRBJ2-1; 7 positions match TRBD2. With V trimmed by 5 bases and J by 1 base, 14 bases remained unmatched. CDR3 length equals 18 residues. Per germline, CDR1 SGHTA and CDR2 FQGNSA. DNA for the CDR3: TGTGCCAGCAGCCGAAAAGTCCAGGAGGGAGGGTCCTACAATGAGCAGTTCTTC. Its protein product is CASSRKVQEGGSYNEQFF.

The chain recombines TRBV2 with TRBJ2-2; D is uncertain. The CDR3 loop spans 14 amino acids. Germline values: CDR1 SNHLY, CDR2 FYNNEI. V was shortened by 7 bases and J by 5 bases, with 14 bases between the two germline ends. The CDR3 sequence: CASKERARTGELFF. The DNA of the CDR3 is TGTGCCAGCAAAGAAAGGGCCAGGACCGGGGAGCTGTTTTTT.

The chain has TRBV12-3 or TRBV12-4 and TRBJ1-1; TRBD1 matches at 7 bases. V shed 4 bases and J 0 bases; nucleotides not matched to a gene: 8. The CDR3 consists of 16 residues. The CDR3 sequence is CASSSGQGGLNTEAFF. The CDR3 DNA sequence: TGTGCCAGCAGTTCAGGGCAGGGGGGCTTGAACACTGAAGCTTTCTTT.

This clonotype was counted ten times or more. This chain connects TRBV7-2 to TRBJ2-5; D is undetermined. Germline CDR1 SGHTA, CDR2 FQGNSA. The CDR3 has 13 amino acids. The V gene lost 5 bases and the J gene lost 1 base, with 8 bases spanning the gap. CDR3 nucleotides: TGTGCCAGCAGCCTTCTGTCCCAAGAGACCCAGTACTTC. As protein: CASSLLSQETQYF.

The chain employs TRBV12-3 or TRBV12-4 and TRBJ2-1; TRBD2 matches at 8 bases. The CDR3 contains 17 residues. The ends lost 1 base at V and 5 bases at J; junction bases unmatched: 10. In DNA form, the CDR3 reads TGTGCCAGCAGTTTAGGGCCTAGCGGGTCACCGGACAATGAGCAGTTCTTC. Protein: CASSLGPSGSPDNEQFF.

This clonotype is a singleton in its sample. The rearrangement links TRBV2 to TRBJ2-7; TRBD2 might be the D (6 bases). In germline, CDR1 is SNHLY, CDR2 FYNNEI. This CDR3 comprises 15 residues. Trimming removed 6 bases at V and 6 bases at J, with 21 bases between. CDR3 sequence (DNA): TGTGCCAGCAGAACGGGACTCCTACGTTTCGGCGAGCAGTACTTC. Its protein is CASRTGLLRFGEQYF.

The chain recombines TRBV12-3 or TRBV12-4 with TRBJ1-2; D possibly corresponds to TRBD1 (6 bases). Trimming cost V 6 bases and J 5 bases, with 19 bases left between them. CDR3 length equals 15 residues. Written as DNA, the CDR3 is TGTGCCAGCAGCCCTGGGTGGGGACATAGTTATGGCTACACCTTC. Amino acid sequence: CASSPGWGHSYGYTF.

This clonotype was observed many times. The V call is TRBV7-2, the J call TRBJ2-3; D is unclear. V was shortened by 7 bases and J by 6 bases, with 11 bases between the two germline ends. Looked up from germline, CDR1 is SGHTA and CDR2 is FQGNSA. The CDR3 runs to 12 residues. CDR3 protein: CASNEGSDTQYF. CDR3 DNA: TGTGCCAGCAACGAAGGCTCCGATACGCAGTATTTT.